The source of this T cell receptor beta chain is a study of cytomegalovirus exposure and HLA in healthy donors. Generated by immunoSEQ multiplex PCR, the TCRdb table keeps only in-frame clones and is missing some. The table includes about 150,000 clones, 75% to 90% detected once. Sample: PBMCs. This sequence was found in a man younger than 35 in good health and CMV-seropositive.

CDR3 DNA: TGTGCCAGCAGTTACGGTGGAGCCACCTCCGCAGATACGCAGTATTTT. Translated: CASSYGGATSADTQYF. The V gene is TRBV6-6, the J gene TRBJ2-3, with D uncertain. The germline V gene has CDR1 MNHNY and CDR2 SVGAGI (reference sequence). This CDR3 comprises 16 residues. The ends were cut back, 2 bases at V and 4 bases at J, with 16 bases in the middle.